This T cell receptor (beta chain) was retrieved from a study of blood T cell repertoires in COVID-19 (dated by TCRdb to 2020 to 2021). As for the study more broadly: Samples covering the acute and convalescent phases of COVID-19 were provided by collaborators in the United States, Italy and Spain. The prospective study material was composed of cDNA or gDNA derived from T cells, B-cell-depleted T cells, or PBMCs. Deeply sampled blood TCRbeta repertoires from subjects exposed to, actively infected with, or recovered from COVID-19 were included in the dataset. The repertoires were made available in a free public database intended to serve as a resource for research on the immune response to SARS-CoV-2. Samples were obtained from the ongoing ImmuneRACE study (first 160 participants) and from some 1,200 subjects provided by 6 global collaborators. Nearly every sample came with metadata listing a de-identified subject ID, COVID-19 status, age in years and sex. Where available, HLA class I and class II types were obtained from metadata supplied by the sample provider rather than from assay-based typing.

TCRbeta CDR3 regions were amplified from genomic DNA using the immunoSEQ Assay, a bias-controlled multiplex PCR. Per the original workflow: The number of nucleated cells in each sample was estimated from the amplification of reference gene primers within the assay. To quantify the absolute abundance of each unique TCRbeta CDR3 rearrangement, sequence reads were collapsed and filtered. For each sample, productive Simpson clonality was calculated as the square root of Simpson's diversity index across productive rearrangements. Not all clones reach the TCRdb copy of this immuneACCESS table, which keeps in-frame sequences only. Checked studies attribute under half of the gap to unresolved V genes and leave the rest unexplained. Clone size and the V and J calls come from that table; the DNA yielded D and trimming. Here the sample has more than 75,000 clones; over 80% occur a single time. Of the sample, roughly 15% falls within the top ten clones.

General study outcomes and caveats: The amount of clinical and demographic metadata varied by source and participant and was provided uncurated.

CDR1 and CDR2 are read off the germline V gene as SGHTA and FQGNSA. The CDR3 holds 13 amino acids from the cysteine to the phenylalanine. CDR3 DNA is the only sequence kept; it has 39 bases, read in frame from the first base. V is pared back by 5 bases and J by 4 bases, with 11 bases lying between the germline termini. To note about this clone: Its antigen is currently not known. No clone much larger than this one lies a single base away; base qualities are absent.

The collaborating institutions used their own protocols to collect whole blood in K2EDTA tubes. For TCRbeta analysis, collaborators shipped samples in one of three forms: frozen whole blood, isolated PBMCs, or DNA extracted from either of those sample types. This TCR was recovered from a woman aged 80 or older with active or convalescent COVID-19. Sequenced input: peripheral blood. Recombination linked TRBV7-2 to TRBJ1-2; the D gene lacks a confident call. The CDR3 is CASSRPGGYGYTF. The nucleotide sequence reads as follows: TGTGCCAGCAGCAGGCCGGGAGGCTATGGCTACACCTTC.